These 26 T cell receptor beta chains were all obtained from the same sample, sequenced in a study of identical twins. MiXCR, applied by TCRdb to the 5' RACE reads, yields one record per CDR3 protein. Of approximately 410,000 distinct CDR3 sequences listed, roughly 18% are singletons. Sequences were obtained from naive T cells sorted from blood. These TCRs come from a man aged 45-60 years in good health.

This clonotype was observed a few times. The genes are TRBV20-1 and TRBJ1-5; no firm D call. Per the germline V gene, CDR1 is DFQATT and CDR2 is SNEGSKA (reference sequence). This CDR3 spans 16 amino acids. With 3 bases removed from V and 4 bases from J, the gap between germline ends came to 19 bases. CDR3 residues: CSASGDRESLNQPQHF. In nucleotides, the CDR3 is TGCAGTGCTAGCGGTGATCGGGAAAGCCTAAATCAGCCCCAGCATTTT.

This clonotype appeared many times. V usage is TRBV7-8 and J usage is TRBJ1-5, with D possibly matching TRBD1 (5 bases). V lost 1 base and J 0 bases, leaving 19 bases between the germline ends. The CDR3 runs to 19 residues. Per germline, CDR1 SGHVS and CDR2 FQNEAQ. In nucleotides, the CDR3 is TGTGCCAGCAGCTTAGTCGCCCGTCAGTGGGGGTATAGCAATCAGCCCCAGCATTTT. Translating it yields CASSLVARQWGYSNQPQHF.

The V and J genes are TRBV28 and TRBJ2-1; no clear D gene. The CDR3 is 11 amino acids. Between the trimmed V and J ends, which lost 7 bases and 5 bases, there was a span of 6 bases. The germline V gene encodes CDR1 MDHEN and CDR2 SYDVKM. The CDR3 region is CASNTDNEQFF. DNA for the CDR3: TGTGCCAGCAACACAGACAATGAGCAGTTCTTC.

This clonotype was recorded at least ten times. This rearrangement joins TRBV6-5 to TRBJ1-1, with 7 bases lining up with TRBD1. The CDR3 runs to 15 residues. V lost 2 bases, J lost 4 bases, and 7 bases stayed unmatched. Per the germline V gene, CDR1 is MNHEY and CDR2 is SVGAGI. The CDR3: CASSYSGQGGTEAFF. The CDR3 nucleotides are TGTGCCAGCAGTTACAGTGGGCAGGGGGGCACTGAAGCTTTCTTT.

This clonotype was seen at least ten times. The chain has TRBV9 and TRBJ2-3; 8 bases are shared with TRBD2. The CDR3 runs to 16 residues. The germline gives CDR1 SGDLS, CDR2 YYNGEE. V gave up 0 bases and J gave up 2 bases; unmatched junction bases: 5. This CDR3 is CASSVEGGRNTDTQYF. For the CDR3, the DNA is TGTGCCAGCAGCGTAGAAGGCGGGAGGAACACAGATACGCAGTATTTT.

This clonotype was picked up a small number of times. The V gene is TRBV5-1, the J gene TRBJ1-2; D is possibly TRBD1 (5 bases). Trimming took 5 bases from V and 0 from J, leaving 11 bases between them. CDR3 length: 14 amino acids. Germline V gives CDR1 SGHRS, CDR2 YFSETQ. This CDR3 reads CASRRGEANYGYTF. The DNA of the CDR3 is TGCGCCAGCAGGCGGGGCGAGGCTAACTATGGCTACACCTTC.

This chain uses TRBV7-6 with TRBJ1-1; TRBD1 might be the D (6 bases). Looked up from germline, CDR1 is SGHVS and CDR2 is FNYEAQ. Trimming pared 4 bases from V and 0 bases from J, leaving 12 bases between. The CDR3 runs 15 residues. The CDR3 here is CASSSTDRVNTEAFF. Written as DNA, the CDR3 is TGTGCCAGCAGCTCCACGGACAGAGTGAACACTGAAGCTTTCTTT. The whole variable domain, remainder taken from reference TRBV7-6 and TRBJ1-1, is GAGVSQSPRYKVTKRGQDVALRCDPISGHVSLYWYRQALGQGPEFLTYFNYEAQQDKSGLPNDRFSAERPEGSISTLTIQRTEQRDSAMYRCASSSTDRVNTEAFFGQGTRLTVV.

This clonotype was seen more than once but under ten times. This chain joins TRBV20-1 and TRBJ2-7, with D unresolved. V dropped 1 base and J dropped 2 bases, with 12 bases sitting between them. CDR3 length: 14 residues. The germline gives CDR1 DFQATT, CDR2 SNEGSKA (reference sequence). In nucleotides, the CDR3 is TGCAGTGCTAGAGTACACCGTTTTACCTACGAGCAGTACTTC. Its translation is CSARVHRFTYEQYF.

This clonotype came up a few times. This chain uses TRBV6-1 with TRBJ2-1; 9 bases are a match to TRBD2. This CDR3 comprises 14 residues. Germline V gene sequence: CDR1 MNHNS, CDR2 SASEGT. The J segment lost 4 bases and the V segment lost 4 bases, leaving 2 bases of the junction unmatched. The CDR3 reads CASSGGGVYNEQFF. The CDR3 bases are TGTGCCAGCAGTGGCGGGGGGGTGTACAATGAGCAGTTCTTC.

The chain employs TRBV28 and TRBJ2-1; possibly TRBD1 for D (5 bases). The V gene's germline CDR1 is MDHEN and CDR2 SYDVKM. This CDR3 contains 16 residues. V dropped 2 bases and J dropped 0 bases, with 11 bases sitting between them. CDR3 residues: CASSLIGASSYNEQFF. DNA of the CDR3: TGTGCCAGCAGTTTAATTGGGGCGAGCTCCTACAATGAGCAGTTCTTC.

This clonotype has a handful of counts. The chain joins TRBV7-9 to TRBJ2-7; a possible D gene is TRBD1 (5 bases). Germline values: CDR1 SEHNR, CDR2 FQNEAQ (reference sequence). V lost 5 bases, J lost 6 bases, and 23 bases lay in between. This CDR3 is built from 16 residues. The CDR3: CASSAAPREIFGEQYF. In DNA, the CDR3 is TGTGCCAGCAGCGCAGCTCCCAGGGAAATCTTTGGCGAGCAGTACTTC.

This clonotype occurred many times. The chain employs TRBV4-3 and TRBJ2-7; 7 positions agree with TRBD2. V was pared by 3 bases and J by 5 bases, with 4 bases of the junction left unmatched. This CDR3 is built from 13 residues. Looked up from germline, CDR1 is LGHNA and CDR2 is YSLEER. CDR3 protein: CASSQGGWHEQYF. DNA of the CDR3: TGCGCCAGCAGCCAGGGGGGGTGGCACGAGCAGTACTTC.

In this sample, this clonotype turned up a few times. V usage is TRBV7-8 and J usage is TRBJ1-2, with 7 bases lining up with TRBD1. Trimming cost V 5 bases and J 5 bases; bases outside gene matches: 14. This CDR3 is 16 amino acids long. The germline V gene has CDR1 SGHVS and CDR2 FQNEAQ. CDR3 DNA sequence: TGTGCCAGCAGCCCGATGACAGGGCCGCCCCAATATGGCTACACCTTC. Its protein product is CASSPMTGPPQYGYTF.

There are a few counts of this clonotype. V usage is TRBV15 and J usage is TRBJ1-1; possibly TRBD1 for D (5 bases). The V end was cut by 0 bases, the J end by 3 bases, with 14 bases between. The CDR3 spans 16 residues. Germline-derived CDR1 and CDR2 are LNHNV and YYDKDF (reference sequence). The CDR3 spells CATSRDLGGRDTEAFF. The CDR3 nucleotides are TGTGCCACCAGCAGAGATTTGGGGGGAAGGGACACTGAAGCTTTCTTT.

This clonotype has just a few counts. This chain's CDR3 is CASSAYLVREQFF. The CDR3 coding sequence is TGTGCCAGCAGTGCCTATTTGGTTCGTGAGCAGTTCTTC. The chain combines TRBV28 with TRBJ2-1; D gene unclear. Per germline, CDR1 MDHEN and CDR2 SYDVKM. Trimming left V 5 bases short and J 9 bases short, with 14 bases between. The CDR3 extends over 13 amino acids.

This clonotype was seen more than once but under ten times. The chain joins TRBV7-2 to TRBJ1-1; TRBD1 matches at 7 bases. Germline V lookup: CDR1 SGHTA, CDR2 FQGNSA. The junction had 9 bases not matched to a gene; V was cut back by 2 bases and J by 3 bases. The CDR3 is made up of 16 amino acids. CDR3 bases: TGTGCCAGCAGCTTAAGGGGGCCGGGTCCGGACACTGAAGCTTTCTTT. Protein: CASSLRGPGPDTEAFF.

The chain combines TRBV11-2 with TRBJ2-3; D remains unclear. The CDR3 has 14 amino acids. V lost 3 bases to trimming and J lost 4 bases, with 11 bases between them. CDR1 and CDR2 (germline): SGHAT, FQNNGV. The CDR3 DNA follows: TGTGCCAGCAGCTTCCCTAACAGACCAGATACGCAGTATTTT. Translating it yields CASSFPNRPDTQYF.

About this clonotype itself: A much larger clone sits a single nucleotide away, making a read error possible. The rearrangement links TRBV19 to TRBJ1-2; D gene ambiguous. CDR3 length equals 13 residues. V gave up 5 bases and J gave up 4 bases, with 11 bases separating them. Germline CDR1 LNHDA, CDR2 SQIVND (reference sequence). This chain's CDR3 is CASSYGPSYGYTF. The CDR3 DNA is TGTGCCAGTAGTTATGGACCCTCCTATGGCTACACCTTC.

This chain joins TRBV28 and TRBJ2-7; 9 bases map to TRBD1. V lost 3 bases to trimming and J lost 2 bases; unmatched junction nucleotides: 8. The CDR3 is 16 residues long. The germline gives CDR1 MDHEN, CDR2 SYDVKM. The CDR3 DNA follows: TGTGCCAGCAGTTTGGGGTGGGACAGGGCCCCCTACGAGCAGTACTTC. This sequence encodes CASSLGWDRAPYEQYF.

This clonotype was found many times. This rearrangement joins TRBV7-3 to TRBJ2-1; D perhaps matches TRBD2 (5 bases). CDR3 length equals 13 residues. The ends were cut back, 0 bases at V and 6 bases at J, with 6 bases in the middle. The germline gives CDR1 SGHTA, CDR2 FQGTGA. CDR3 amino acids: CASSLTRVNEQFF. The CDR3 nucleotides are TGTGCCAGCAGCTTAACGAGGGTCAATGAGCAGTTCTTC.

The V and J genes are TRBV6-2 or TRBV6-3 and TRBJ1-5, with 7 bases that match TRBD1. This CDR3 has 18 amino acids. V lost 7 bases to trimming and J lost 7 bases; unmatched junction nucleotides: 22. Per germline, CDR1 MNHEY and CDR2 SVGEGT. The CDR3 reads CASNLRPGTDVSRQPQHF. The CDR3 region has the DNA TGTGCCAGCAACCTCCGCCCCGGGACAGATGTGTCAAGGCAGCCCCAGCATTTT.

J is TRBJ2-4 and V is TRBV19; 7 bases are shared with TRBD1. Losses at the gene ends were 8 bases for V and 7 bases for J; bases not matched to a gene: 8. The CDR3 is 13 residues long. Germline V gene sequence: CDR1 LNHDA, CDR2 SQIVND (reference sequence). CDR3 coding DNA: TGTGCCAGTCATACAGGGGCCGGGAACATTCAGTACTTC. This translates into CASHTGAGNIQYF.

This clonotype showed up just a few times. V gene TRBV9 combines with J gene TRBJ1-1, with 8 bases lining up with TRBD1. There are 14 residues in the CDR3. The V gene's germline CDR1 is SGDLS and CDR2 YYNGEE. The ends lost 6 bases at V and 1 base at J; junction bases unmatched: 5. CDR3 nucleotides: TGTGCCAGCACCAGGACAGGGCGGAACACTGAAGCTTTCTTT. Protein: CASTRTGRNTEAFF.

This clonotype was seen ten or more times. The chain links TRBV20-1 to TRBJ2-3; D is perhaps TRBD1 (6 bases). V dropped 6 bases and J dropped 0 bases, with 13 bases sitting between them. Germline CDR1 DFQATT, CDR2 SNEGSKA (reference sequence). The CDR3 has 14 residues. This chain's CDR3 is CSALTGVSTDTQYF. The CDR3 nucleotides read TGCAGTGCGTTGACAGGTGTGAGCACAGATACGCAGTATTTT.

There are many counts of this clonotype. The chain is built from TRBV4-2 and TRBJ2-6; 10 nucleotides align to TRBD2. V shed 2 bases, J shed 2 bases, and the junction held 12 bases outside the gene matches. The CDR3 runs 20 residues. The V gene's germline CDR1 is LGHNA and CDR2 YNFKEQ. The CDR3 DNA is TGTGCCAGCAGCCAACGAAGGCCGCTAGCGGGAGTCACTGGGGCCAACGTCCTGACTTTC. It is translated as CASSQRRPLAGVTGANVLTF.

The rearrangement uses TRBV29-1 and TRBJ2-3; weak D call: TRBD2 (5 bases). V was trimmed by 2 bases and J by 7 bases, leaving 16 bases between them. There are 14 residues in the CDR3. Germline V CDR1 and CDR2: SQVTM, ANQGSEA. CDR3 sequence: CSVETRLLLNTQYF. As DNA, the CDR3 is TGCAGCGTTGAAACCAGACTACTTCTTAATACGCAGTATTTT.